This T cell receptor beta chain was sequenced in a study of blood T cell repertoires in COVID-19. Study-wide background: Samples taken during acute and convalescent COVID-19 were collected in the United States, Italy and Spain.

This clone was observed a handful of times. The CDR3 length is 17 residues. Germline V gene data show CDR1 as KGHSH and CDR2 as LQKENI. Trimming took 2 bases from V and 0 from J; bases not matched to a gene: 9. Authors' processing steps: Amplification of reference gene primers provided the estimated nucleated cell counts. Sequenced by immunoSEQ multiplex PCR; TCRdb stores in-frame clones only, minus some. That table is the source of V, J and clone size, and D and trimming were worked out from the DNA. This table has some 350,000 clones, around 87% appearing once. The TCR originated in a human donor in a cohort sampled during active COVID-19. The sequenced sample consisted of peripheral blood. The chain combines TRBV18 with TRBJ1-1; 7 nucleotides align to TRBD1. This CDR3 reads CASSPKTGRGMNTEAFF. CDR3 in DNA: TGTGCCAGCTCACCAAAGACAGGGCGAGGCATGAACACTGAAGCTTTCTTT.